The 25 T cell receptor beta chains presented below share a single source sample, sequenced in a study of T cell repertoires in cytomegalovirus infection. A single record per CDR3 protein comes from TCRdb applying MiXCR to the reads. The table includes fewer than 550,000 distinct CDR3 sequences, approximately 15% detected once. What was sequenced was CD8+ T cells from PBMCs. These receptors all come from a human donor in good health (CMV status not recorded). Some clones in this sample may be carry-over from other donors' samples.

This clonotype came up many times. The V call is TRBV7-3, the J call TRBJ2-1, with TRBD2 matching over 9 bases. The CDR3 sequence is 15 residues long. Germline V gene sequence: CDR1 SGHTA, CDR2 FQGTGA. The V segment lost 6 bases and the J segment 4 bases; nucleotides outside the gene matches: 7. The CDR3 loop is CASSFSGGGYNEQFF. The CDR3 nucleotides read TGTGCCAGCAGTTTTAGCGGGGGTGGGTACAATGAGCAGTTCTTC.

CDR3 amino acids: CSVETGGAFIGYTF. The CDR3 nucleotides read TGCAGCGTTGAGACCGGGGGGGCGTTTATAGGCTACACCTTC. The chain combines TRBV29-1 with TRBJ1-2; TRBD1 might be the D (6 bases). The V end was cut by 3 bases, the J end by 8 bases, with 19 bases between. Germline V gene sequence: CDR1 SQVTM, CDR2 ANQGSEA. CDR3 length: 14 residues.

The rearrangement links TRBV12-3 or TRBV12-4 to TRBJ1-3; TRBD1 matches at 8 bases. Trimming took 9 bases from V and 0 from J; bases not matched to a gene: 7. This CDR3 has 15 residues. Here the CDR3 reads CASPGTGPSGNTIYF. The DNA for the CDR3 is TGTGCCAGTCCCGGGACAGGACCCTCTGGAAACACCATATATTTT.

This clonotype was recorded at least ten times. The rearrangement uses TRBV19 and TRBJ2-1; 9 nucleotides align to TRBD2. This CDR3 is 17 amino acids long. Unmatched junction bases numbered 11, after V lost 1 base and J lost 7 bases. In germline, CDR1 is LNHDA, CDR2 SQIVND (reference sequence). CDR3 in DNA: TGTGCCAGTAGTATAGGGGGGGCTAGCGGGGTCCTTAATGAGCAGTTCTTC. It yields the protein CASSIGGASGVLNEQFF.

This clonotype was found many times. The chain has TRBV7-2 and TRBJ1-2; no firm D call. Germline CDR1 and CDR2: SGHTA and FQGNSA. Trimming took 3 bases from V and 4 from J, leaving 12 bases between them. There are 14 residues in the CDR3. CDR3 sequence reads: CASSLWRNSYGYTF. The CDR3 region has the DNA TGTGCCAGCAGCTTGTGGAGAAACAGCTATGGCTACACCTTC. Variable domain in full (rest from reference TRBV7-2 and TRBJ1-2): GAGVSQSPSNKVTEKGKDVELRCDPISGHTALYWYRQSLGQGLEFLIYFQGNSAPDKSGLPSDRFSAERTGGSVSTLTIQRTQQEDSAVYLCASSLWRNSYGYTFGSGTRLTVV.

This clonotype showed up many times. This chain uses TRBV27 with TRBJ1-2; 8 bases match TRBD1. Germline CDR1 and CDR2: MNHEY and SMNVEV (reference sequence). Trimming at V came to 3 bases and at J to 8 bases, leaving 5 bases not matched to a gene. The CDR3 has 13 amino acids. In nucleotides, the CDR3 is TGTGCCAGCAGTTTGGCAGGGGACAGGGGCTACACCTTC. Protein: CASSLAGDRGYTF.

This clonotype was seen more than once but under ten times. The V and J genes are TRBV10-3 and TRBJ1-2; D remains ambiguous. In germline, CDR1 is ENHRY, CDR2 SYGVKD. Trimming removed 0 bases at V and 8 bases at J, with 10 bases between. This CDR3 region has 13 residues. The CDR3 sequence is CAISESNGYGYTF. In nucleotides, the CDR3 is TGTGCCATCAGTGAGTCGAATGGCTACGGCTACACCTTC.

This clonotype was detected only a few times. The rearrangement joins TRBV9 to TRBJ1-1; 9 positions agree with TRBD1. The CDR3 is 14 amino acids. V gave up 2 bases and J gave up 4 bases; unmatched junction bases: 3. Germline CDR1 SGDLS, CDR2 YYNGEE. In nucleotides, the CDR3 is TGTGCCAGCAGCGTGACAGGGGGGACCACTGAAGCTTTCTTT. Its protein is CASSVTGGTTEAFF.

This clonotype was detected ten times or more. This chain links TRBV7-6 with TRBJ2-7; 8 bases agree with TRBD1. Losses at the gene ends were 5 bases for V and 1 base for J; bases not matched to a gene: 7. Per germline, CDR1 SGHVS and CDR2 FNYEAQ. The CDR3 is 15 residues long. CDR3 protein: CASSISGTGSYEQYF. The CDR3 DNA is TGTGCCAGCAGCATCTCCGGGACAGGATCCTACGAGCAGTACTTC.

The table lists this clonotype with a few counts. The chain carries TRBV19 and TRBJ2-3; 9 nucleotides match TRBD1. The V segment lost 3 bases and the J segment 2 bases; nucleotides outside the gene matches: 6. CDR3 length: 16 amino acids. Germline V gene data show CDR1 as LNHDA and CDR2 as SQIVND (reference sequence). CDR3 in amino acids: CASSMGTGLNTDTQYF. Written as DNA, the CDR3 is TGTGCCAGTAGTATGGGGACAGGGTTGAACACAGATACGCAGTATTTT. The entire variable domain, with the rest obtained from reference TRBV19 and TRBJ2-3, is as follows: DGGITQSPKYLFRKEGQNVTLSCEQNLNHDAMYWYRQDPGQGLRLIYYSQIVNDFQKGDIAEGYSVSREKKESFPLTVTSAQKNPTAFYLCASSMGTGLNTDTQYFGPGTRLTVL.

The table lists this clonotype with many counts. The chain carries TRBV19 and TRBJ2-3; D is uncertain. Germline lookup yields CDR1 LNHDA and CDR2 SQIVND (reference sequence). The CDR3 is 11 residues long. V was cut by 8 bases and J by 9 bases, with 12 bases left in between. CDR3 in amino acids: CASDAGPTQYF. As DNA, the CDR3 is TGTGCCAGTGATGCCGGGCCGACGCAGTATTTT.

CDR3 amino acids: CAWRTSGPYNEQFF. CDR3 nucleotide sequence: TGTGCCTGGAGGACTAGCGGGCCTTACAATGAGCAGTTCTTC. This chain uses TRBV30 with TRBJ2-1, with TRBD2 identical over 10 bases. From germline, CDR1 is GTSNPN and CDR2 SVGIG (reference sequence). The CDR3 loop spans 14 amino acids. Trimming cost V 3 bases and J 4 bases; bases outside gene matches: 3.

This clonotype turned up a few times. V gene TRBV29-1 combines with J gene TRBJ2-7; 11 bases map to TRBD2. The CDR3 is 18 amino acids. The germline V gene has CDR1 SQVTM and CDR2 ANQGSEA. The trim removed 1 base at V and 2 bases at J, leaving 13 bases unmatched. CDR3 region: CSVEGELAGGQGPYEQYF. The CDR3 DNA reads as TGCAGCGTTGAAGGAGAGCTAGCGGGGGGCCAGGGACCCTACGAGCAGTACTTC.

A few counts support this clonotype. V and J are TRBV10-3 and TRBJ1-2; 7 bases align to TRBD1. Unmatched junction bases numbered 5, after V lost 3 bases and J lost 4 bases. CDR1 is ENHRY and CDR2 is SYGVKD in the germline V gene. The CDR3 has 14 residues. CDR3 protein: CAISERDSSYGYTF. The DNA for the CDR3 is TGTGCCATCAGTGAAAGGGACAGCTCCTATGGCTACACCTTC.

This clonotype occurred many times. This sequence joins TRBV11-2 and TRBJ2-7; D uncertain. The ends were cut back, 2 bases at V and 3 bases at J, with 11 bases in the middle. The CDR3 runs to 14 residues. Germline CDR1 SGHAT, CDR2 FQNNGV. The DNA for the CDR3 is TGTGCCAGCAGCTTACGAAGATCCGACTACGAGCAGTACTTC. Residues: CASSLRRSDYEQYF.

This clonotype was counted ten times or more. The chain employs TRBV28 and TRBJ2-1; 7 nucleotides line up with TRBD1. Germline CDR1 MDHEN, CDR2 SYDVKM. The CDR3 extends over 15 amino acids. J was trimmed by 3 bases and V by 3 bases; bases with no gene match: 5. CDR3 bases: TGTGCCAGCAGTTTTATGGGGACAGTCTACAATGAGCAGTTCTTC. This gives the protein CASSFMGTVYNEQFF.

This clonotype has at least ten counts. The chain joins TRBV12-3 or TRBV12-4 to TRBJ1-2; TRBD1 matches 9 bases. Trimming took 5 bases from V and 8 from J; bases not matched to a gene: 12. This CDR3 is 15 amino acids long. The CDR3 loop is CASSGRDRVLMGYTF. CDR3 in DNA: TGTGCCAGCAGTGGCCGGGACAGGGTGCTGATGGGCTACACCTTC.

A few counts support this clonotype. The chain is built from TRBV6-8 and TRBJ2-1; tentative D call: TRBD2 (5 bases). Germline values: CDR1 MNHGY, CDR2 SAAAGT. Between the trimmed V and J ends, which lost 6 bases and 9 bases, there was a span of 9 bases. The CDR3 sequence is 11 residues long. In nucleotides, the CDR3 is TGTGCCAGCAGCTTAGCGATTGAGCAGTTCTTC. This gives the protein CASSLAIEQFF.

This sequence joins TRBV19 and TRBJ1-5; D is perhaps TRBD1 (5 bases). Trimming removed 7 bases from V and 3 bases from J, with 13 bases in between. Germline V gene data show CDR1 as LNHDA and CDR2 as SQIVND (reference sequence). The CDR3 runs 14 residues. In DNA form, the CDR3 reads TGTGCCAGTACCCTTGGGGGGGACAATCAGCCCCAGCATTTT. This encodes CASTLGGDNQPQHF.

V gene TRBV6-5 combines with J gene TRBJ2-2; D call uncertain. CDR3 length: 13 residues. V lost 4 bases and J 8 bases, leaving 11 bases between the germline ends. The germline V gene encodes CDR1 MNHEY and CDR2 SVGAGI. The CDR3 sequence is CASSFMGGGELFF. Here the CDR3 DNA reads TGTGCCAGCAGTTTCATGGGCGGAGGGGAGCTGTTTTTT.

This clonotype was counted at least ten times. The V call is TRBV7-6, the J call TRBJ2-7, with a weak D call TRBD1 (6 bases). The CDR3 has 15 amino acids. The germline V gene encodes CDR1 SGHVS and CDR2 FNYEAQ. V was trimmed by 5 bases and J by 2 bases, leaving 16 bases between them. This chain's CDR3 is CASSQGQGGTYEQYF. As DNA, the CDR3 is TGTGCCAGCAGCCAGGGGCAGGGTGGGACCTACGAGCAGTACTTC.

The rearrangement links TRBV20-1 to TRBJ1-2; 7 bases are a match to TRBD1. The CDR3 is 12 amino acids. Losses at the gene ends were 6 bases for V and 7 bases for J; bases not matched to a gene: 8. Germline V lookup: CDR1 DFQATT, CDR2 SNEGSKA (reference sequence). The CDR3 sequence: CSAQRQGLGYTF. The CDR3, as DNA: TGCAGTGCACAAAGACAGGGTCTTGGCTACACCTTC.

In its sample, this clonotype was seen many times. V usage is TRBV4-1 and J usage is TRBJ2-1, with D possibly being TRBD2 (6 bases). V lost 0 bases, J lost 9 bases, and 15 bases lay in between. The CDR3 has 15 residues. CDR1 and CDR2 from the germline V gene are MGHRA and YSYEKL. CDR3 sequence: CASSQDRGEGGEQFF. The CDR3 DNA sequence: TGCGCCAGCAGCCAAGATCGCGGCGAGGGAGGTGAGCAGTTCTTC.

At least ten counts were recorded for this clonotype. V is TRBV7-9 and J is TRBJ2-7, with no clear D. Trimming took off 5 bases at V and 5 bases at J, with 7 bases between the two ends. Germline loops: CDR1 SEHNR, CDR2 FQNEAQ (reference sequence). The CDR3 totals 11 residues. This CDR3 is CASSATHEQYF. In nucleotides, the CDR3 is TGTGCCAGCAGCGCCACCCACGAGCAGTACTTC.

This CDR3 is CSAPRGNEQFF. CDR3 sequence (DNA): TGCAGTGCTCCGAGGGGGAATGAGCAGTTCTTC. This chain links TRBV20-1 with TRBJ2-1; TRBD1 is a possible D gene (6 bases). V lost 5 bases to trimming and J lost 7 bases, with 9 bases between them. Germline loops: CDR1 DFQATT, CDR2 SNEGSKA (reference sequence). The CDR3 has 11 residues.